The entry below gives a single T cell receptor beta chain sequence along with its context. Its specificity is not known. These data belong to a study of graft-versus-host responses after intestinal transplantation. Findings and caveats of the study: Recipient marrow held GvH clones, some first seen in ileum or blood. The study found high graft-versus-host to host-versus-graft clonal ratios in allografts of patients with graft-donor T cell macrochimerism.

Some clones are missing from TCRdb's copy, which holds only in-frame ones; the method was immunoSEQ multiplex PCR. Here the sample spans 50,000 or so clones, 85% to 95% being singletons. The ends were cut back, 5 bases at V and 4 bases at J, with 17 bases in the middle. This CDR3 is 15 amino acids long. Germline-derived CDR1 and CDR2 are SGHTA and FQGNSA. Sequenced here: unstimulated CD4+ T cells sorted from spleen or lymph node cells, sampled before transplant. The clonotype originates from a human donor who was the organ donor for an intestinal transplant. V usage is TRBV7-2 and J usage is TRBJ1-2, with D possibly matching TRBD1 (5 bases). Here the CDR3 reads CASSPTGRQGYGYTF. CDR3 in DNA: TGTGCCAGCAGCCCTACCGGACGGCAGGGCTATGGCTACACCTTC.